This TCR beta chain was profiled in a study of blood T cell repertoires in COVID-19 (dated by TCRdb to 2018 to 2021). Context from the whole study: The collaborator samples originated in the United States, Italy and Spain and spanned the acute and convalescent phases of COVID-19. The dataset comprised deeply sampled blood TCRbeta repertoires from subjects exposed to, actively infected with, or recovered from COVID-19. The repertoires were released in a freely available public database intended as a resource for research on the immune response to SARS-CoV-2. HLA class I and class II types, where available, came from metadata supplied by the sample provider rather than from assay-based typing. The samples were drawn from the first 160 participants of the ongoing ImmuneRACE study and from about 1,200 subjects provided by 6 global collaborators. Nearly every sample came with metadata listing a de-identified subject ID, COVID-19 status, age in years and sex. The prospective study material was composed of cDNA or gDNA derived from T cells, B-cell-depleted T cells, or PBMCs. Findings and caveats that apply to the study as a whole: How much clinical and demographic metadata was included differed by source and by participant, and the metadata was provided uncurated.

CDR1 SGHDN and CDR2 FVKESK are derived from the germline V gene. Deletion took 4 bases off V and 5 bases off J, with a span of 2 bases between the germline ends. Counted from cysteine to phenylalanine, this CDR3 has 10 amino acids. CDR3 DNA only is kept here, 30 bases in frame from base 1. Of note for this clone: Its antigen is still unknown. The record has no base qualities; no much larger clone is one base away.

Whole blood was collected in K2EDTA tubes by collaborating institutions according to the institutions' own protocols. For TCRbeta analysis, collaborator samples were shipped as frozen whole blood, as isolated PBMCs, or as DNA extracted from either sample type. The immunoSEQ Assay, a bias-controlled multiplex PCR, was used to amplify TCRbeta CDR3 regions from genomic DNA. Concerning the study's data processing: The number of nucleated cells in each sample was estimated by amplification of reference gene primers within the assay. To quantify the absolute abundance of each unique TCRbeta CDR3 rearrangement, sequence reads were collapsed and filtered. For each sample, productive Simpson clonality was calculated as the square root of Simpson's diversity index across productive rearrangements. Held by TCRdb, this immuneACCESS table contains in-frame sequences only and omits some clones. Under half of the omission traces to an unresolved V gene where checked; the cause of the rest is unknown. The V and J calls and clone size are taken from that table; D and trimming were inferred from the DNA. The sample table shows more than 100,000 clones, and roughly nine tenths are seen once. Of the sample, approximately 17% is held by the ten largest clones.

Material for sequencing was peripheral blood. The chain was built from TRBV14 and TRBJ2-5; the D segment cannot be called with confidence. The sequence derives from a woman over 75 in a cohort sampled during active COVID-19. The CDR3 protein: CASSPETQYF. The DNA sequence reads TGTGCCAGCAGCCCGGAGACCCAGTACTTC.